Detailed here is one T cell receptor (beta chain). What it recognizes is unknown. Addition of a universal primer site occurred through template switching, and cDNA carried unique molecular identifiers. TCRdb analysed the 5' RACE reads with MiXCR anew, one entry per CDR3 protein. The table records 1,800,000 or so distinct CDR3 sequences, less than 40% of them present only once. These data belong to a study of identical twins. Study outcomes and limitations: Twins showed weaker excess sharing in their beta out-of-frame sequences. Insertions were reduced in abundant cord blood beta clonotypes but not in memory repertoires. Models came in too low on out-of-frame TCR alpha sharing in monozygotic twins.

Germline V gives CDR1 SGHDT, CDR2 YYEEEE. V was clipped by 2 bases and J by 4 bases, with 18 bases between them. The CDR3 spans 16 residues. The TCR sequence derives from a newborn girl in good health. The chain is built from TRBV5-6 and TRBJ1-2; no clear D gene. The sequenced sample was cord blood. The CDR3 sequence is CASSFEDSHPPYGYTF. The CDR3 DNA reads TGTGCCAGCAGCTTCGAGGACTCCCATCCCCCCTATGGCTACACCTTC.